Each of the 22 T cell receptor beta chains below was sequenced from the same sample in a study of T cells in women clearing cervical HPV infection. The protocol was immunoSEQ multiplex PCR, while the TCRdb copy is restricted to in-frame clones and leaves out a portion. Its clone listing holds 15,000 or so clones. Sample: blood buffy coat. The receptors come from a woman between 18 and 69 years old with a cervical HPV16 infection that either progressed to CIN3+ or cleared (not recorded which).

As regards this clone: Read sequence stops 3 residues before the CDR3 end, and the germline J gene provides the missing end. The gene calls are TRBV6-2 or TRBV6-3 and TRBJ2-1, with 8 bases fitting TRBD2. CDR1 is MNHEY and CDR2 is SVGEGT in the germline V gene. The CDR3 is 17 amino acids. V dropped 4 bases and J dropped 4; count of bases not matched to a gene: 12. The CDR3 is CASSFPLGSGVYNEQFF. The sequenced part of the CDR3 DNA is TGTGCCAGCAGTTTCCCCCTCGGTAGCGGGGTTTACAATGAG.

A remark on this clone: From the germline J gene comes the end of the CDR3, since the read stops 3 residues before it. The chain links TRBV2 to TRBJ1-4; D gene unclear. The germline V gene has CDR1 SNHLY and CDR2 FYNNEI. V was pared by 1 base and J by 5 bases, with 14 bases between. The CDR3 has 16 amino acids. CDR3 DNA (partial): TGTGCCAGCAGTGAAGAAGTTTGGGCGGGGAATGAAAAA. It specifies CASSEEVWAGNEK. The whole CDR3 is CASSEEVWAGNEKLFF.

Remarks on this clone: The observed sequence ends 3 residues before the CDR3 terminus, with the missing tail filled in from the germline J gene. The V and J genes are TRBV6-1 and TRBJ2-2; 11 bases are a match to TRBD1. Germline CDR1 reads MNHNS; CDR2 reads SASEGT. Losses at the gene ends were 2 bases for V and 5 bases for J; bases not matched to a gene: 7. CDR3 size: 17 residues. The DNA read from the CDR3 is TGTGCCAGCAGTGAAAGGACAGGGGGCTTAGTGACCGGGGAG. This gives the protein CASSERTGGLVTGE. The whole CDR3 region reads CASSERTGGLVTGELFF.

As concerns this clone: The missing CDR3 end, 3 residues past where the read stops, is filled in from the germline J gene. This chain uses TRBV5-1 with TRBJ2-3; tentative D call: TRBD2 (6 bases). V lost 1 base and J lost 2, with 17 bases in between. Germline assignment: CDR1 SGHRS and CDR2 YFSETQ. This CDR3 is 17 amino acids long. The DNA read from the CDR3 is TGCGCCAGCAGCTTGTTTTACTGGCGGGGAGACACAGATACG. Protein sequence: CASSLFYWRGDTDT. The CDR3 in full is CASSLFYWRGDTDTQYF.

Turning to this clone: The CDR3 goes on 3 residues after the read ends, and that part is filled in from the germline J gene. This chain joins TRBV4-1 and TRBJ2-7; D remains unclear. The CDR3 spans 16 residues. Germline V gives CDR1 MGHRA, CDR2 YSYEKL. The V end lost 2 bases, the J end lost 0 bases, and 14 bases lay between the germline ends. CDR3 DNA (partial): TGCGCCAGCAGCCAATTCGGTGGCAGGAGCTCCTACGAG. Its translation is CASSQFGGRSSYE. The entire CDR3 reads CASSQFGGRSSYEQYF.

Details on this clone: The CDR3 extends 3 residues past the end of the read, so its final part is completed from the germline J gene. The chain is built from TRBV29-1 and TRBJ1-1; TRBD1 matches at 8 bases. Germline values: CDR1 SQVTM, CDR2 ANQGSEA. The CDR3 consists of 12 residues. The sequenced CDR3 bases are TGCAGCGTTGTTTTGCAAGGACAGGGA. Its translation is CSVVLQGQG. The complete CDR3 protein is CSVVLQGQGAFF.

With regard to this clone: The read stops 3 residues short of the end of the CDR3; the missing end is completed from the germline J gene. The chain employs TRBV11-1 and TRBJ1-2, with 8 bases matching TRBD1. CDR3 length: 14 amino acids. V was clipped by 5 bases and J by 7 bases; unmatched bases: 9. Germline CDR1 and CDR2: SGHAT and FQDESV (reference sequence). This CDR3 reads CASSQTTGVVGYTF. The sequenced CDR3 bases are TGTGCCAGCAGCCAAACGACAGGGGTGGTTGGC.

Remarks on this clone: The read ends 3 residues early relative to the CDR3; the germline J gene fills the gap. The chain uses TRBV7-6 and TRBJ1-2, with a possible D match to TRBD1 (5 bases). This CDR3 spans 17 amino acids. The germline V gene encodes CDR1 SGHVS and CDR2 FNYEAQ. CDR3 bases read: TGTGCCAGCAGCATATTGCCCAGAGGGGCAGGGTCCTACGAC. It is translated as CASSILPRGAGSYD. The complete CDR3 reads CASSILPRGAGSYDYTF.

Details on this clone: The read falls 3 residues short of the CDR3 end, and the missing part is taken from the germline J gene. V usage is TRBV5-1 and J usage is TRBJ2-3; no reliable D call. V was clipped by 0 bases and J by 5 bases, with 4 bases between them. The length of the CDR3 is 12 residues. The germline CDR1 and CDR2 sequences are SGHRS and YFSETQ. CDR3 sequence reads: CASSLARDTQYF. Partial CDR3 DNA: TGCGCCAGCAGCTTGGCTCGAGATACG.

As regards this clone: The CDR3 end is not reached by the read, which stops 3 residues before it; the germline J gene fills it in. The chain has TRBV2 and TRBJ2-2, with 9 bases lining up with TRBD1. The germline V gene encodes CDR1 SNHLY and CDR2 FYNNEI. The CDR3 runs 14 residues. CDR3 region: CASSAGTGSSPLFF. The DNA read from the CDR3 is TGTGCCAGCAGTGCTGGGACAGGGTCTTCACCG. The full variable domain, rest sourced from reference TRBV2 and TRBJ2-2, is EPEVTQTPSHQVTQMGQEVILRCVPISNHLYFYWYRQILGQKVEFLVSFYNNEISEKSEIFDDQFSVERPDGSNFTLKIRSTKLEDSAMYFCASSAGTGSSPLFFGEGSRLTVL.

Concerning this clone: The read terminates 3 residues ahead of where the CDR3 ends, so the germline J gene completes it. This chain links TRBV4-2 with TRBJ2-3, with 7 bases matching TRBD2. Trimming removed 10 bases from V and 4 bases from J; junction bases left unmatched: 8. CDR1 LGHNA and CDR2 YNFKEQ come from the germline V gene. The CDR3 extends over 13 amino acids. This CDR3 is CATRTSGSDTQYF. CDR3 bases read: TGTGCCACCCGGACTAGTGGGTCAGATACG.

Regarding this clone: The read gets to within 3 residues of the CDR3 end, and the germline J gene fills in the rest. The chain uses TRBV2 and TRBJ1-2; 7 bases fit TRBD1. The junction had 8 bases not matched to a gene; V was cut back by 6 bases and J by 4 bases. Germline-derived CDR1 and CDR2 are SNHLY and FYNNEI. This CDR3 is 14 amino acids long. The CDR3 reads CASRYGTERYGYTF. The DNA read from the CDR3 is TGTGCCAGCAGATACGGGACAGAACGCTATGGC. The full variable domain, completed using reference TRBV2 and TRBJ1-2, is EPEVTQTPSHQVTQMGQEVILRCVPISNHLYFYWYRQILGQKVEFLVSFYNNEISEKSEIFDDQFSVERPDGSNFTLKIRSTKLEDSAMYFCASRYGTERYGYTFGSGTRLTVV.

Of note for this clone: Coverage ceases 3 residues before the CDR3 finishes, and the germline J gene fills in the end. The V and J genes are TRBV9 and TRBJ1-1; D perhaps matches TRBD1 (5 bases). Trimming removed 4 bases from V and 1 base from J, with 14 bases in between. The germline CDR1 and CDR2 sequences are SGDLS and YYNGEE. The CDR3 contains 15 residues. Partial CDR3 DNA: TGTGCCAGCAGCCCCGAGGGGACTGGGAACACTGAA. This sequence encodes CASSPEGTGNTE. The complete CDR3 sequence is CASSPEGTGNTEAFF.

Points on this clone: With the read ending 3 residues before the CDR3 end, the germline J gene is used to fill in that end. The chain links TRBV9 to TRBJ1-2; TRBD1 aligns across 7 bases. There are 17 residues in the CDR3. CDR1 and CDR2 from the germline V gene are SGDLS and YYNGEE. CDR3: CASSVGVRRDSQRGYTF. The DNA read from the CDR3 is TGTGCCAGCAGCGTAGGGGTAAGAAGGGACAGCCAAAGGGGC.

In regard to this clone: The CDR3 end is not reached by the read, which stops 3 residues before it; the germline J gene fills it in. The rearrangement uses TRBV7-3 and TRBJ2-4, with 8 bases matching TRBD1. From germline, CDR1 is SGHTA and CDR2 FQGTGA. CDR3 length equals 13 residues. The part of the CDR3 DNA that was read is TGTGCCAGCAGTTCCGGGACAGGAGAAGGT. Translating it yields CASSSGTGEG. The entire CDR3 protein reads CASSSGTGEGQYF.

Regarding this clone: Coverage ceases 3 residues before the CDR3 finishes, and the germline J gene fills in the end. V is TRBV20-1 and J is TRBJ2-1, with 13 positions matching TRBD2. The CDR3 loop spans 15 amino acids. The J segment lost 5 bases and the V segment lost 7 bases, leaving 8 bases of the junction unmatched. Per the germline V gene, CDR1 is DFQATT and CDR2 is SNEGSKA (reference sequence). The CDR3 loop is CSVSLGLAGHNEQFF. The part of the CDR3 DNA that was read is TGCAGTGTTAGTCTGGGACTAGCGGGACACAATGAG.

About this clone: Read coverage stops 3 residues before the CDR3 terminus; the germline J gene supplies the remainder. The chain carries TRBV6-1 and TRBJ1-2, with a weak D call TRBD1 (5 bases). Germline V lookup: CDR1 MNHNS, CDR2 SASEGT. The CDR3 is made up of 12 amino acids. The part of the CDR3 DNA that was read is TGTGCCAGCAGTGAGGCAGGGCGAGGC. Protein product: CASSEAGRG. The complete CDR3 sequence is CASSEAGRGYTF.

Judged by frequency, this clone is medium-sized (0.01 to 0.1%). The read ends 3 residues before the CDR3 terminus; that terminus is restored from the germline J gene. This rearrangement joins TRBV5-5 to TRBJ2-1; D might be TRBD1 (5 bases). Germline-derived CDR1 and CDR2 are SGHKS and YYEKEE (reference sequence). Trimming shortened V by 4 bases and J by 6 bases, and 11 bases separated the two germline ends. This CDR3 is 13 amino acids long. The CDR3 loop is CASSVPQGNEQFF. The DNA read from the CDR3 is TGTGCCAGCAGCGTACCCCAGGGCAATGAG.

As regards this clone: The read finishes 3 residues shy of the CDR3 end, and the germline J gene is used to complete it. The chain links TRBV11-3 to TRBJ1-1; D uncertain. The CDR3 contains 13 residues. Germline CDR1 and CDR2: SGHNT and YENEEA. The CDR3 protein is CASSSPRRAEAFF. Incomplete CDR3 DNA: TGTGCCAGCAGCTCCCCACGTAGGGCCGAA. The full variable domain, with the rest looked up from reference TRBV11-3 and TRBJ1-1, is EAGVVQSPRYKIIEKKQPVAFWCNPISGHNTLYWYLQNLGQGPELLIRYENEEAVDDSQLPKDRFSAERLKGVDSTLKIQPAELGDSAVYLCASSSPRRAEAFFGQGTRLTVV.

Measured by frequency, this clone is medium-sized. The read comes to an end 3 residues before the CDR3 does, leaving the germline J gene to fill in the end. The rearrangement links TRBV7-9 to TRBJ1-4; D unresolved. The CDR3 extends over 14 amino acids. V gave up 0 bases and J gave up 6 bases, with 8 bases separating them. CDR1 and CDR2 from the germline V gene are SEHNR and FQNEAQ (reference sequence). The sequenced CDR3 bases are TGTGCCAGCAGCTTAGCAGAGGTGGATGAAAAA. Translation: CASSLAEVDEK. The whole CDR3 sequence reads CASSLAEVDEKLFF.

About this clone itself: Read coverage stops 3 residues before the CDR3 terminus; the germline J gene supplies the remainder. Other DNA sequences from this sample encode an identical CDR3 as well. The chain is built from TRBV2 and TRBJ1-3; D perhaps matches TRBD1 (5 bases). CDR1 and CDR2 (germline): SNHLY, FYNNEI. The V gene lost 5 bases and the J gene lost 0 bases, with 11 bases spanning the gap. There are 15 residues in the CDR3. CDR3 protein: CASSPDSYSGNTIYF. The sequenced CDR3 bases are TGTGCCAGCAGTCCCGACAGCTACTCTGGAAACACC.

On this clone: The read comes to an end 3 residues before the CDR3 does, leaving the germline J gene to fill in the end. V and J are TRBV9 and TRBJ2-2; D is uncertain. Looked up from germline, CDR1 is SGDLS and CDR2 is YYNGEE. V gave up 5 bases and J gave up 5 bases, with 10 bases separating them. The length of the CDR3 is 13 residues. The CDR3 loop reads CASRGPSTGELFF. The CDR3 bases that were read are TGTGCCAGCAGAGGGCCATCTACCGGGGAG.